The source of this T cell receptor (beta chain) is a study of blood T cells in healthy people across ages. This CDR3 has 11 residues. The germline V gene has CDR1 SQVTM and CDR2 ANQGSEA. The V and J ends lost 7 bases and 8 bases respectively, with 14 bases between them. The study drew donors from healthy Caucasian individuals in Russia aged roughly 6 to 90. General study points: As age increased, TCR beta diversity per million T cells fell in a roughly linear fashion. Aged donors had fewer naive CD4+ cells and lower diversity than long-lived donors.

Note on this clonotype: The target antigen is unknown.

The use of a sample-barcoded 5' primer and a J-beta primer mix characterized a second PCR of roughly 6 to 11 cycles. TCRdb reprocessed the 5' RACE reads with MiXCR, giving one entry per CDR3 protein. The sample lists about 1.7 million distinct CDR3 sequences, about 28% occurring once. The sequence came from a woman aged 25 to 39 in good health. Sequenced material: blood. This chain joins TRBV29-1 and TRBJ1-2; D uncertain. The CDR3 region has the DNA TGCAGCGCTTTGGACGCCCGGGGCTACACCTTC. Translated, it gives CSALDARGYTF.